Given below is one TCR beta chain in context. Its antigen is still unknown. This CDR3 has 16 amino acids. Germline CDR1 is SGHVS and CDR2 is FQNEAQ. Trimming took off 2 bases at V and 4 bases at J, with 17 bases between the two ends. This record belongs to a study of CD8 T cells in ankylosing spondylitis. Notes on the study in general: There was reportedly significant enrichment of clones that were disease-linked in matched ankylosing spondylitis synovial fluid. Characteristic of ankylosing spondylitis blood, it appeared, was a TCR beta motif comprising several highly homologous variants. Previously reported in reactive arthritis synovial fluid and blood were some of the motif variants.

Quantitative molecular-barcoded 5'-RACE generated the TCR beta libraries. Using its own MiXCR run on the 5' RACE reads, TCRdb lists one record per CDR3 protein. The sample records approximately 220,000 distinct CDR3 sequences, approximately 20% being singletons. This chain joins TRBV7-8 and TRBJ1-2; maybe TRBD1 (6 bases). This TCR was sampled from a male donor with ankylosing spondylitis. Sequences were obtained from blood, either unsorted or a sorted T cell fraction (not recorded which). As DNA, the CDR3 is TGTGCCAGCAGCTTATTTACAGGGCGGACGCGCTATGGCTACACCTTC. Encoded protein: CASSLFTGRTRYGYTF.